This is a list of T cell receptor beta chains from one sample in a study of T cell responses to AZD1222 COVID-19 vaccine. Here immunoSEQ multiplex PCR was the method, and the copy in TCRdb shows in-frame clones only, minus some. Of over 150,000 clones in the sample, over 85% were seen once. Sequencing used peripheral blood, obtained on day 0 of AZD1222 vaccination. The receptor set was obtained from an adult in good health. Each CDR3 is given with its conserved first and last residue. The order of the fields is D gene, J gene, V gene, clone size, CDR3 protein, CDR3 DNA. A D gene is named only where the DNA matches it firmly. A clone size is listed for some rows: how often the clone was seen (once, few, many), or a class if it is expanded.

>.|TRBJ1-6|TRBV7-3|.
CASSLVARTGSPLHF
TGTGCCAGCAGCCTAGTAGCGAGGACTGGGTCACCCCTCCACTTT
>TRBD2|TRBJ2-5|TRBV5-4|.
CASSIASGGPKGETQYF
TGTGCCAGCAGCATCGCTAGCGGGGGGCCCAAGGGAGAGACCCAGTACTTC
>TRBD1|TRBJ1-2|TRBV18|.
CASSPSGQGVGYTF
TGTGCCAGCTCACCTTCGGGACAGGGGGTTGGCTACACCTTC
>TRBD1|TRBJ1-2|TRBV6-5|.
CASSPDRVVGYTF
TGTGCCAGCAGCCCGGACAGGGTGGTAGGCTACACCTTC
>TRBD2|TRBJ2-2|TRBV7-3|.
CASSLASGGHGELFF
TGTGCCAGCAGCTTAGCTAGCGGGGGGCACGGGGAGCTGTTTTTT
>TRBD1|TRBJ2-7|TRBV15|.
CATSRGSGTATYEQYF
TGTGCCACCAGCAGAGGGTCGGGGACAGCTACGTACGAGCAGTACTTC
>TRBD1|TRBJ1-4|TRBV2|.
CASHRDRNEKLFF
TGTGCCAGCCACCGGGACAGAAATGAAAAACTGTTTTTT
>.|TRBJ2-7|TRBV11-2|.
CASSWGPSSYEQYF
TGTGCCAGCAGCTGGGGGCCTTCCTCCTACGAGCAGTACTTC
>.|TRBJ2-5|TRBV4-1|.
CASSQDRETQYF
TGCGCCAGCAGCCAAGATCGGGAGACCCAGTACTTC
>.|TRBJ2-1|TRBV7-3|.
CASSLSWGVEQFF
TGTGCCAGCAGCTTAAGTTGGGGAGTTGAGCAGTTCTTC
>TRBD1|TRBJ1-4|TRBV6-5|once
CASSTRRQGAGKLFF
TGTGCCAGCAGTACTCGGCGACAGGGGGCAGGAAAACTGTTTTTT
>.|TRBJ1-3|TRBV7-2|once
CASSPVVRALGDTIYF
TGTGCCAGCAGCCCCGTGGTCAGGGCGTTGGGCGACACCATATATTTT
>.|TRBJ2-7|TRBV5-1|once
CASSSGGGYGSYEQYF
TGCGCCAGCAGCTCTGGTGGGGGGTACGGCTCCTACGAGCAGTACTTC
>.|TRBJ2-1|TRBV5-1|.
CASSTGTYNEQFF
TGCGCCAGCAGCACCGGGACCTACAATGAGCAGTTCTTC
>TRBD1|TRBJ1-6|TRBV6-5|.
CASSARGNSPLHF
TGTGCCAGCAGCGCCAGGGGGAATTCACCCCTCCACTTT
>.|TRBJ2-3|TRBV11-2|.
CASGGTDTQYF
TGTGCCAGCGGGGGCACAGATACGCAGTATTTT
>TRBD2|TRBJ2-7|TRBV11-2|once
CASSLLAGAYEQYF
TGTGCCAGCAGCTTACTAGCGGGGGCATACGAGCAGTACTTC
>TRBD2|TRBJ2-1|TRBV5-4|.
CASSSDFLGEGEQFF
TGTGCCAGCAGCTCCGATTTCCTAGGGGAGGGTGAGCAGTTCTTC
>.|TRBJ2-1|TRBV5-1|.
CASSLQGQDNEQFF
TGCGCCAGCAGCCTCCAAGGGCAGGATAATGAGCAGTTCTTC
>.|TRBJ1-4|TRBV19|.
CASAVDFNEKLFF
TGTGCCAGTGCCGTAGATTTCAATGAAAAACTGTTTTTT
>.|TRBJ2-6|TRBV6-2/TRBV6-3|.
CASSLPPGANVLTF
TGTGCCAGCAGTTTACCGCCTGGGGCCAACGTCCTGACTTTC
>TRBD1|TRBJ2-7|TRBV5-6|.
CASSYGTGEQYF
TGTGCCAGCAGCTACGGGACAGGCGAGCAGTACTTC
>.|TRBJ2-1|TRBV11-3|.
CASSLTGARYNEQFF
TGTGCCAGCAGCTTAACCGGGGCTAGATACAATGAGCAGTTCTTC
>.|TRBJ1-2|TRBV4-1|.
CASSLRQVDLDGYTF
TGCGCCAGCAGCCTTAGACAGGTGGATTTGGATGGCTACACCTTC
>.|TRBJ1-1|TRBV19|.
CASRDLTRMNTEAFF
TGTGCCAGCCGGGACCTAACCAGGATGAACACTGAAGCTTTCTTT
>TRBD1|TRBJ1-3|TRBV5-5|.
CASSQGQGDLGNTIYF
TGTGCCAGCAGCCAAGGACAGGGGGATTTGGGAAACACCATATATTTT
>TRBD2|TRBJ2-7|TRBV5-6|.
CASSDPLAGDDEQYF
TGTGCCAGCAGCGACCCACTAGCGGGAGACGACGAGCAGTACTTC
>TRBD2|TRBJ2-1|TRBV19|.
CASSISAGAAGEQFF
TGTGCCAGTAGTATATCGGCGGGAGCGGCGGGTGAGCAGTTCTTC
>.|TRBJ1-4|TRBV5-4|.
CASSLGGVTNEKLFF
TGTGCCAGCAGCTTGGGTGGGGTAACTAATGAAAAACTGTTTTTT
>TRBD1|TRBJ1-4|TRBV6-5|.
CASSKRGQSEKLFF
TGTGCCAGCAGCAAAAGGGGGCAGAGTGAAAAACTGTTTTTT
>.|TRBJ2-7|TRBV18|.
CASSPPSGQTYEQYF
TGTGCCAGCTCACCACCGTCCGGACAAACATACGAGCAGTACTTC
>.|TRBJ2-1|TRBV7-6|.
CASSPTTGAYNEQFF
TGTGCCAGCAGCCCTACTACCGGGGCCTACAATGAGCAGTTCTTC
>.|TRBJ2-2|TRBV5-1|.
CASRSGAGELFF
TGCGCTAGTAGAAGCGGTGCCGGGGAGCTGTTTTTT
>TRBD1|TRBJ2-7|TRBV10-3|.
CAIKGQGSSYEQYF
TGTGCCATCAAAGGACAGGGAAGTTCCTACGAGCAGTACTTC
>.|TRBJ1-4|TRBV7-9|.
CASSLRGEKLFF
TGTGCCAGCAGCTTAAGGGGAGAAAAACTGTTTTTT
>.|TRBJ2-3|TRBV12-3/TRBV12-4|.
CASHAYTDTQYF
TGTGCCAGCCACGCCTACACAGATACGCAGTATTTT
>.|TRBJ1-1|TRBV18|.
CASLETLNTEAFF
TGTGCCAGCTTAGAGACACTGAACACTGAAGCTTTCTTT
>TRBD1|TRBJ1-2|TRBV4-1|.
CASSASRGTVGDYGYTF
TGCGCCAGCAGCGCAAGTCGCGGGACAGTCGGAGACTATGGCTACACCTTC
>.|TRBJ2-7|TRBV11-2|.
CASSLVEGTYEQYF
TGTGCCAGCAGCTTAGTGGAGGGCACCTACGAGCAGTACTTC
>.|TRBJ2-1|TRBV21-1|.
CASSKAGGSGSGRAVPPTLNEQFF
TGTGCCAGCAGCAAAGCAGGAGGGTCTGGGAGCGGGAGGGCCGTCCCTCCAACCCTCAATGAGCAGTTCTTC
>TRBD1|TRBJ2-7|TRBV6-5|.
CASSYTGQGRHEQYF
TGTGCCAGCAGTTACACGGGACAGGGACGTCACGAGCAGTACTTC
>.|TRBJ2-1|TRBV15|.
CATSIPGTTSNEQFF
TGTGCCACCAGCATACCCGGGACCACGAGCAATGAGCAGTTCTTC
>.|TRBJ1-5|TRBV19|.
CASSISAGNQPQHF
TGTGCCAGTAGTATTTCGGCAGGCAATCAGCCCCAGCATTTT